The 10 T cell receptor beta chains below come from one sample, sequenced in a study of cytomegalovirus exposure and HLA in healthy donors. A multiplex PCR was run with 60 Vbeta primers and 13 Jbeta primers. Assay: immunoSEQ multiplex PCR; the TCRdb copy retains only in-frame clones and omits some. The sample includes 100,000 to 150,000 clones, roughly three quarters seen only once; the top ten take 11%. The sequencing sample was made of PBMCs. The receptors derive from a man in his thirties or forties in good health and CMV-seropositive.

CDR3 bases: TGTGCCAGCAGTAAAGCGGGAGGGCTCTACAATGAGCAGTTCTTC. As protein: CASSKAGGLYNEQFF. The chain combines TRBV28 with TRBJ2-1, with 10 bases fitting TRBD2. V lost 5 bases, J lost 3 bases, and 4 bases stayed unmatched. The CDR3 length is 15 residues. The germline CDR1 and CDR2 sequences are MDHEN and SYDVKM.

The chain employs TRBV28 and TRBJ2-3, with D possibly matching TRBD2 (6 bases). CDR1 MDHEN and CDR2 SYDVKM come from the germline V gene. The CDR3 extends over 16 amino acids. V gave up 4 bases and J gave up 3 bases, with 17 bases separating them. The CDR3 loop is CASSSMGGERTDTQYF. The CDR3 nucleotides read TGTGCCAGCAGTTCAATGGGGGGAGAAAGAACAGATACGCAGTATTTT.

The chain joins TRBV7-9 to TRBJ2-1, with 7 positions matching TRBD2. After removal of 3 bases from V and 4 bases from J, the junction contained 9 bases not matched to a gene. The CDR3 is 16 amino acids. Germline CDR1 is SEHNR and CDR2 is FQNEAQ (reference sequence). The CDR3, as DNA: TGTGCCAGCAGCTTCCGGGGACTAAGAGAATACAATGAGCAGTTCTTC. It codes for CASSFRGLREYNEQFF.

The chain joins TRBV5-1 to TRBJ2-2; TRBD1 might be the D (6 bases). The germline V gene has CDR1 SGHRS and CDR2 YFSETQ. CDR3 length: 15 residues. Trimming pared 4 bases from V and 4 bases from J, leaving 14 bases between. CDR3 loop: CASSLGGLGTGELFF. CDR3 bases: TGCGCCAGCAGCCTAGGGGGTTTAGGCACCGGGGAGCTGTTTTTT.

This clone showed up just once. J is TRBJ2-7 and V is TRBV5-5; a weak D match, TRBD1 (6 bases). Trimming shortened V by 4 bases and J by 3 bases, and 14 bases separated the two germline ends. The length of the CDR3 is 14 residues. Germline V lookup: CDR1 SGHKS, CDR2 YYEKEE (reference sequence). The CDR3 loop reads CASSLDRTDYEQYF. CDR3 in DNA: TGTGCCAGCAGCCTCGACAGGACAGACTACGAGCAGTACTTC.

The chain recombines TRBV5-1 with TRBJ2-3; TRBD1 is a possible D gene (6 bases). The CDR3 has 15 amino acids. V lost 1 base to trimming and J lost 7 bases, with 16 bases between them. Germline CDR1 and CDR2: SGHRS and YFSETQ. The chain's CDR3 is CASSLISGVSNTQYF. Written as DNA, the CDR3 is TGCGCCAGCAGCTTGATATCAGGGGTATCGAATACGCAGTATTTT.

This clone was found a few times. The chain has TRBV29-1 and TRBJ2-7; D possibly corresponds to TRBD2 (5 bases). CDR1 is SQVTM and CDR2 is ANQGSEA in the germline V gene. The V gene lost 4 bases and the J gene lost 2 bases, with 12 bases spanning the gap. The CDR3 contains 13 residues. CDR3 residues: CSVVASNTYEQYF. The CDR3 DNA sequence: TGCAGCGTTGTGGCTAGCAACACCTACGAGCAGTACTTC.

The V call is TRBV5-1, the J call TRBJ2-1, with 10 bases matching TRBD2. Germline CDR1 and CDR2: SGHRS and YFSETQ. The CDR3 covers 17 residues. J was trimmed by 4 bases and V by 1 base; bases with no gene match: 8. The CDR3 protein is CASSLPVAGGGYNEQFF. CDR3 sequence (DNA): TGCGCCAGCAGCTTGCCCGTAGCGGGAGGTGGGTACAATGAGCAGTTCTTC.

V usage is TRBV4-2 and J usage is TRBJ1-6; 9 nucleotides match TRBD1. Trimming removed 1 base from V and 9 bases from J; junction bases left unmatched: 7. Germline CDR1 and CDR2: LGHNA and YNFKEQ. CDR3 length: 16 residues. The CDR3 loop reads CASSQGTGTGFSPLHF. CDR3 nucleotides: TGTGCCAGCAGCCAAGGTACCGGGACAGGGTTTTCACCCCTCCACTTT.

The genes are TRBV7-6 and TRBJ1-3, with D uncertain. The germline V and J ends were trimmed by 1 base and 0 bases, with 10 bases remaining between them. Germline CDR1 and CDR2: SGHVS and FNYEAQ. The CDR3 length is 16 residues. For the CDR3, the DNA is TGTGCCAGCAGCTTAGAGGAGCCAAACTCTGGAAACACCATATATTTT. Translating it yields CASSLEEPNSGNTIYF.